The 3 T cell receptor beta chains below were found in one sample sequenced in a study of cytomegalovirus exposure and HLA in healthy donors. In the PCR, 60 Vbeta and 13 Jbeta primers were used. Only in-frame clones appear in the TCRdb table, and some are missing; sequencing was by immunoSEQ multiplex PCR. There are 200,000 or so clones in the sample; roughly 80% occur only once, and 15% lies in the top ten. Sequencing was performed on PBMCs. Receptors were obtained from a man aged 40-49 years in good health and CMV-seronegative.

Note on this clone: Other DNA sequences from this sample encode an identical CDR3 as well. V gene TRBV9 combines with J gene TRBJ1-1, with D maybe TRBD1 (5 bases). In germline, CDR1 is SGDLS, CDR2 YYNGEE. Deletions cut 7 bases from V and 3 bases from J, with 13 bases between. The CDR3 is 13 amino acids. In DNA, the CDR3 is TGTGCCAGCTCAGTCGGGGGGGACACTGAAGCTTTCTTT. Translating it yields CASSVGGDTEAFF.

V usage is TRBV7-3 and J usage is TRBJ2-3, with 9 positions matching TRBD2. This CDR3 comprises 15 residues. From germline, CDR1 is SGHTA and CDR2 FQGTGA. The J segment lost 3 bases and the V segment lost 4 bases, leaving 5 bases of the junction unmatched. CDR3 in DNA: TGTGCCAGCAGCTCCAGCGGGGGGAGAACAGATACGCAGTATTTT. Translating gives CASSSSGGRTDTQYF.

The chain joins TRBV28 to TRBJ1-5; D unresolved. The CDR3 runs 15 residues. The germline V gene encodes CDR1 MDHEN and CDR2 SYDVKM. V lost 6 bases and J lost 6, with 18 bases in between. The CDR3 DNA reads TGTGCCAGCAGGGGGTTTGAGGGTTCGGGTCAGCCCCAGCATTTT. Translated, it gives CASRGFEGSGQPQHF.